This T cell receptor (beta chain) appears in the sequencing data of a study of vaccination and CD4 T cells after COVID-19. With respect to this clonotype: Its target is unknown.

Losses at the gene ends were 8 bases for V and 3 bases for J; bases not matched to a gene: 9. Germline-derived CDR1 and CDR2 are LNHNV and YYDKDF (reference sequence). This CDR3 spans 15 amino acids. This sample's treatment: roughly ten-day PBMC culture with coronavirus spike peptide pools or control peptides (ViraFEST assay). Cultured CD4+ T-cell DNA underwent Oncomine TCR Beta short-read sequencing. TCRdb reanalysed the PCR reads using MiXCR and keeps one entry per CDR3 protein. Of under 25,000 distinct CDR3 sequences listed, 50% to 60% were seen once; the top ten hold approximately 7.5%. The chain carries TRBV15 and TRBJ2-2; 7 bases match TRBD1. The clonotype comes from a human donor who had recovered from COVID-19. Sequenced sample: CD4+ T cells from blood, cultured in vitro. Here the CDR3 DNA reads TGTGCCACCGCCACCGGGACAGTTGACACCGGGGAGCTGTTTTTT. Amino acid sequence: CATATGTVDTGELFF.